The sequence of this T cell receptor beta chain was determined in a study of shared clonotypes between healthy human individuals. At a deep level, the assay was run. The assay was immunoSEQ multiplex PCR, and TCRdb's table has in-frame clones only and misses some. The sample contains 2 million or so clones, about 95% of which appear only once. Worth noting for this clone: Its antigen is unidentified.

General study findings and limits: Larger estimated richness was generally seen in naive subsets than in memory subsets. Enrolling few donors narrowed the genetic and exposure-history diversity that was represented.

The V gene end was trimmed by 5 bases and the J gene end by 4 bases; junction bases not matched to a gene: 2. CDR1 is PRHDT and CDR2 is FYEKMQ in the germline V gene (reference sequence). This CDR3 spans 15 amino acids. CD8 cells regarded as naive lacked CD45RO, were positively chosen for CCR7, and omitted terminally differentiated effector memory CD45RA+ cells. The chain couples TRBV13 to TRBJ2-1; the match to TRBD2 covers 13 bases. The sequence came from a man aged 18 to 29 in good health. Material: naive CD8+ T cells sorted from blood. The CDR3 reads CASSPGLAGYNEQFF. In DNA form, the CDR3 reads TGTGCCAGCAGCCCGGGACTAGCGGGGTACAATGAGCAGTTCTTC.